A selection of T cell receptor beta chains follows, all from one sample in a study of CD8+ T cells in alopecia areata. Clones were read by immunoSEQ multiplex PCR, and TCRdb kept only the in-frame ones, dropping some. This table holds under 150,000 clones, 53% found once. The sequenced sample was CD4+ T cells sorted from blood, obtained at week 4, from a patient treated with tofacitinib. The receptors shown here come from a human donor with alopecia areata. Both conserved end residues are part of each CDR3. Each record gives: V gene, D gene, clone size, CDR3 length, J gene, CDR3 protein, CDR3 DNA. D genes are given only for firm matches. Clone sizes are given selectively: once, few, many, or a class where the clone is expanded.

TRBV29-1	NA	few	12	TRBJ1-5	CSASGQNQPQHF	TGCAGCGCCTCAGGGCAGAATCAGCCCCAGCATTTT
TRBV11-2	NA	once	12	TRBJ2-7	CASSRQRNEQYF	TGTGCCAGCAGCCGACAGAGAAACGAGCAGTACTTC
TRBV11-2	NA	NA	12	TRBJ2-7	CASRYNGYEQYF	TGTGCCAGCAGATACAACGGCTACGAGCAGTACTTC
TRBV25-1	NA	NA	17	TRBJ2-7	CASSSTPGGGSSYEQYF	TGTGCCAGCAGTTCCACACCAGGGGGGGGGAGCTCCTACGAGCAGTACTTC
TRBV27	TRBD2	NA	16	TRBJ2-1	CASSLSLGGGAHEQFF	TGTGCCAGCAGTTTATCGTTGGGCGGGGGGGCACATGAGCAGTTCTTC
TRBV6-6	TRBD1	NA	16	TRBJ1-5	CASSYLARGGDQPQHF	TGTGCCAGCAGTTACTTAGCCAGGGGGGGCGATCAGCCCCAGCATTTT
TRBV10-1	NA	few	15	TRBJ2-6	CASSENSAGANVLTF	TGCGCCAGCAGTGAGAATTCCGCTGGGGCCAACGTCCTGACTTTC
TRBV29-1	TRBD1	few	11	TRBJ1-1	CSVAGGAKAFF	TGCAGCGTTGCAGGGGGGGCTAAAGCTTTCTTT
TRBV29-1	TRBD1	many	14	TRBJ1-1	CSATTGRGSTEAFF	TGCAGCGCTACGACAGGGCGGGGGAGCACTGAAGCTTTCTTT
TRBV30	NA	NA	12	TRBJ2-1	CAWTRQHNEQFF	TGTGCCTGGACTCGTCAGCACAATGAGCAGTTCTTC
TRBV10-3	NA	many	15	TRBJ2-1	CAISTPRSGRNEQFF	TGTGCCATCAGTACCCCGCGGTCGGGTCGCAATGAGCAGTTCTTC
TRBV6-1	NA	few	14	TRBJ1-5	CASSVREGNQPQHF	TGTGCCAGCAGTGTTCGAGAGGGCAATCAGCCCCAGCATTTT
TRBV2	NA	NA	12	TRBJ2-5	CASSGLDETQYF	TGTGCCAGCAGTGGACTAGATGAGACCCAGTACTTC
TRBV15	NA	NA	15	TRBJ2-3	CATSSRTRGTDTQYF	TGTGCCACCAGTAGCCGGACGAGGGGGACAGATACGCAGTATTTT
TRBV6-4	NA	once	14	TRBJ2-7	CASSAAFGPYEQYF	TGTGCCAGCAGTGCCGCTTTTGGTCCCTACGAGCAGTACTTC
TRBV4-1	NA	NA	15	TRBJ1-5	CASSQAHRSYQPQHF	TGCGCCAGCAGCCAAGCCCACCGTTCTTATCAGCCCCAGCATTTT
TRBV7-9	NA	once	15	TRBJ2-5	CASSVYRGLQETQYF	TGTGCCAGCAGCGTTTACAGGGGACTTCAAGAGACCCAGTACTTC
TRBV2	TRBD1	NA	14	TRBJ1-5	CASRERTGAQPQHF	TGTGCCAGCAGGGAAAGGACAGGGGCTCAGCCCCAGCATTTT
TRBV5-1	TRBD1	NA	14	TRBJ1-2	CASSRGTGSYGYTF	TGCGCCAGCAGCCGCGGGACAGGATCATATGGCTACACCTTC
TRBV5-1	NA	NA	14	TRBJ2-3	CASSLQITGDTQYF	TGCGCCAGCAGCCTGCAAATCACCGGAGATACGCAGTATTTT
TRBV29-1	TRBD2	NA	15	TRBJ2-3	CSVGMTSGVTDTQYF	TGCAGCGTGGGCATGACTAGCGGGGTAACAGATACGCAGTATTTT
TRBV15	TRBD1	NA	15	TRBJ1-6	CATSKGATYNSPLHF	TGTGCCACCAGCAAGGGGGCCACCTATAATTCACCCCTCCACTTT
TRBV11-2	NA	few	14	TRBJ2-7	CASSLPAIVGEQYF	TGTGCCAGCAGCTTGCCAGCAATAGTGGGGGAGCAGTACTTC
TRBV30	NA	NA	13	TRBJ2-7	CAWSARGLRSLSF	TGTGCCTGGAGTGCCCGGGGACTCCGGAGTTTGTCCTTC
TRBV2	TRBD1	NA	12	TRBJ1-2	CASTRQGNGYTF	TGTGCCAGCACCCGACAGGGGAATGGCTACACCTTC
TRBV7-9	NA	NA	15	TRBJ2-1	CASPPERNSYNEQFF	TGTGCCAGCCCCCCGGAACGGAATTCCTACAATGAGCAGTTCTTC
TRBV29-1	TRBD1	once	15	TRBJ2-5	CSVAWTGGSQETQYF	TGCAGCGTTGCGTGGACAGGTGGGTCCCAAGAGACCCAGTACTTC
TRBV6-4	NA	few	11	TRBJ1-1	CASSPTIEAFF	TGTGCCAGCAGCCCGACAATTGAAGCTTTCTTT
TRBV29-1	NA	NA	16	TRBJ1-1	CSARGEERTDNTEAFF	TGCAGCGCCCGGGGGGAGGAGCGGACAGACAACACTGAAGCTTTCTTT
TRBV19	NA	few	13	TRBJ2-5	CASSGPGQETQYF	TGTGCCAGTAGTGGTCCAGGGCAAGAGACCCAGTACTTC
TRBV2	NA	medium-sized	14	TRBJ2-3	CASRSNSPTDTQYF	TGTGCCAGCAGATCGAACAGCCCGACAGATACGCAGTATTTT
TRBV6-6	NA	NA	11	TRBJ1-1	CASSHNTEAFF	TGTGCCAGCAGCCACAACACTGAAGCTTTCTTT
TRBV5-1	NA	few	14	TRBJ2-5	CASSTGAGGETQYF	TGCGCCAGCAGCACCGGGGCCGGAGGGGAGACCCAGTACTTC
TRBV29-1	TRBD1	NA	13	TRBJ1-2	CSVAGQGVLGYTF	TGCAGCGTTGCCGGACAGGGAGTTCTGGGCTACACCTTC
TRBV6-6	NA	NA	14	TRBJ2-1	CASINSGGNNEQFF	TGTGCCAGCATCAACTCCGGCGGAAACAATGAGCAGTTCTTC